Listed below are T cell receptor beta chains from one sample, sequenced in a study of shared clonotypes between healthy human individuals. Only in-frame clones appear in the TCRdb table, and some are missing; sequencing was by immunoSEQ multiplex PCR. The sample has about 2.1 million clones, approximately 94% seen once. Sequencing was performed on naive CD8+ T cells from PBMCs. Receptors were obtained from a man aged 18 to 29 in good health. Some clones in this sample may be carry-over from other donors' samples. Both conserved end residues are part of each CDR3. A D gene is named only where the DNA matches it firmly. Expanded clones get a size class; other rows say once, few or many, or leave the size out.

v_gene	j_gene	abundance	d_gene	CDR3aa	CDR3nt
TRBV19	TRBJ2-7	NA	TRBD2	CASSSGLAIYEQYF	TGTGCCAGTAGCTCGGGACTAGCGATCTACGAGCAGTACTTC
TRBV4-1	TRBJ1-3	NA	NA	CASSQVLSGNTIYF	TGCGCCAGCAGCCAAGTCCTTAGTGGGAACACCATATATTTT
TRBV7-2	TRBJ2-1	NA	TRBD2	CASSQGSGRAGEQFF	TGTGCCAGCAGCCAGGGGAGCGGGAGGGCTGGCGAGCAGTTCTTC
TRBV9	TRBJ2-1	NA	TRBD2	CASSSGGSYNEQFF	TGTGCCAGCAGTAGCGGGGGCTCCTACAATGAGCAGTTCTTC
TRBV6-1	TRBJ2-5	NA	NA	CATGPGGETQYF	TGTGCCACCGGGCCGGGCGGAGAGACCCAGTACTTC
TRBV18	TRBJ1-1	NA	NA	CASSPNRGWVAEAFF	TGTGCCAGCTCACCTAATAGGGGGTGGGTCGCTGAAGCTTTCTTT
TRBV27	TRBJ1-3	NA	NA	CASSLLGRGNTIYF	TGTGCCAGCAGTTTATTAGGGAGGGGAAACACCATATATTTT
TRBV28	TRBJ2-7	NA	NA	CASVEGVTPLTYEQYF	TGTGCCAGCGTTGAGGGGGTGACCCCTCTAACCTACGAGCAGTACTTC
TRBV5-4	TRBJ1-2	NA	NA	CASSLTDNSGGYTF	TGTGCCAGCAGCTTGACGGATAACTCTGGTGGCTACACCTTC
TRBV9	TRBJ2-7	NA	TRBD2	CASSVTSGRIHEQYF	TGTGCCAGCAGCGTGACTAGCGGGAGGATCCACGAGCAGTACTTC
TRBV28	TRBJ2-7	NA	NA	CASSWRTGAYEQYF	TGTGCCAGCAGCTGGCGGACGGGAGCCTACGAGCAGTACTTC
TRBV2	TRBJ1-1	NA	TRBD1	CASRGDREGEAFF	TGTGCCAGCAGGGGGGACAGGGAGGGTGAAGCTTTCTTT
TRBV27	TRBJ2-5	NA	NA	CASNRRGYSQETQYF	TGTGCCAGCAACCGCAGGGGCTACTCACAAGAGACCCAGTACTTC
TRBV28	TRBJ2-3	once	NA	CASTAGSLLLTDTQYF	TGTGCCAGCACCGCTGGAAGTCTCCTTCTCACAGATACGCAGTATTTT
TRBV5-1	TRBJ2-2	once	NA	CASSRPGQGYGELFF	TGCGCCAGCAGCCGCCCCGGTCAGGGGTACGGGGAGCTGTTTTTT
TRBV5-5	TRBJ2-1	NA	NA	CASAELYEQFF	TGTGCCAGCGCCGAGTTGTATGAGCAGTTCTTC
TRBV6-5	TRBJ2-7	NA	NA	CASTPRVSGYEQYF	TGTGCCAGCACCCCCCGTGTTAGCGGCTACGAGCAGTACTTC
TRBV4-1	TRBJ2-5	NA	NA	CASSLGADQYF	TGCGCCAGCAGCCTGGGGGCCGACCAGTACTTC
TRBV10-3	TRBJ1-2	NA	TRBD1	CAISESATGGYDGYTF	TGTGCCATCAGTGAGTCGGCGACAGGGGGCTACGATGGCTACACCTTC
TRBV7-2	TRBJ2-3	NA	NA	CASRPRSTDTQYF	TGTGCCAGCAGACCCCGTAGCACAGATACGCAGTATTTT
TRBV25-1	TRBJ2-5	NA	NA	CASPKTREQETQYF	TGTGCCAGCCCTAAGACGCGGGAACAAGAGACCCAGTACTTC
TRBV4-1	TRBJ1-3	once	NA	CASSQDRMSSGNTIYF	TGCGCCAGCAGCCAAGATCGGATGAGCTCTGGAAACACCATATATTTT
TRBV19	TRBJ2-2	NA	NA	CASSIGLGTGELFF	TGTGCCAGTAGTATCGGATTGGGCACCGGGGAGCTGTTTTTT
TRBV6-5	TRBJ1-3	NA	NA	CASSYSRVSGNTIYF	TGTGCCAGCAGTTACTCGAGAGTTTCTGGAAACACCATATATTTT
TRBV2	TRBJ2-2	once	TRBD2	CASRGLAGAELGELFF	TGTGCCAGCAGAGGACTAGCGGGAGCCGAACTCGGGGAGCTGTTTTTT
TRBV5-1	TRBJ2-2	NA	NA	CASSESYANTGELFF	TGCGCCAGCAGCGAATCGTACGCGAACACCGGGGAGCTGTTTTTT
TRBV7-9	TRBJ2-7	NA	NA	CASSLGMSEQYF	TGTGCCAGCAGCTTGGGAATGAGCGAGCAGTACTTC
TRBV5-5	TRBJ1-3	NA	NA	CASSLGATSGNTIYF	TGTGCCAGCAGCTTGGGGGCCACCTCTGGAAACACCATATATTTT
TRBV11-2	TRBJ2-1	once	NA	CASSLGGGRLYEQFF	TGTGCCAGCAGCTTAGGGGGTGGTCGTTTGTATGAGCAGTTCTTC
TRBV5-4	TRBJ1-2	once	NA	CASSPPTLSDYGYTF	TGTGCCAGCAGCCCACCGACACTCTCTGACTATGGCTACACCTTC
TRBV27	TRBJ2-3	once	NA	CASSLLREITDTQYF	TGTGCCAGCAGTTTATTGCGGGAAATCACAGATACGCAGTATTTT
TRBV7-3	TRBJ2-1	NA	NA	CASSPIGSGEQFF	TGTGCCAGCAGCCCCATCGGTAGCGGAGAGCAGTTCTTC
TRBV10-3	TRBJ2-7	NA	NA	CAISEPVPGSEQYF	TGTGCCATCAGTGAGCCGGTCCCGGGTAGCGAGCAGTACTTC
TRBV4-1	TRBJ2-3	NA	TRBD2	CASSQTPPGTSVYDTQYF	TGCGCCAGCAGCCAGACGCCACCCGGGACTAGTGTTTATGATACGCAGTATTTT
TRBV29-1	TRBJ1-4	NA	NA	CSVSWEYEKLFF	TGCAGCGTTTCTTGGGAGTATGAAAAACTGTTTTTT
TRBV19	TRBJ2-7	once	NA	CASSLTGSYEQYF	TGTGCCAGTAGCTTAACAGGATCCTACGAGCAGTACTTC
TRBV4-3	TRBJ1-2	once	NA	CASSQDPGTANGYTF	TGCGCCAGCAGCCAAGACCCCGGGACGGCAAATGGCTACACCTTC
TRBV7-9	TRBJ2-2	once	NA	CASSQGQLLTGELFF	TGTGCCAGCAGCCAAGGACAGCTTCTCACCGGGGAGCTGTTTTTT
TRBV20-1	TRBJ2-1	NA	NA	CSASDYHEQFF	TGCAGTGCTTCCGACTATCATGAGCAGTTCTTC
TRBV4-1	TRBJ2-1	NA	TRBD2	CASSQDSVGGWNEQFF	TGCGCCAGCAGCCAAGATTCCGTGGGGGGGTGGAATGAGCAGTTCTTC
TRBV19	TRBJ2-2	NA	NA	CAGAETNTGELFF	TGTGCCGGGGCGGAGACAAACACCGGGGAGCTGTTTTTT
TRBV5-3	TRBJ1-4	once	NA	CARSLGTEGPGEKLFF	TGTGCCAGAAGCTTGGGCACCGAAGGCCCCGGTGAAAAACTGTTTTTT
TRBV27	TRBJ1-5	NA	NA	CASSLGGQINQPQHF	TGTGCCAGCAGTCTCGGGGGGCAGATCAATCAGCCCCAGCATTTT
TRBV9	TRBJ1-2	NA	TRBD1	CASSVAGTGYNYGYTF	TGTGCCAGCAGCGTAGCCGGGACAGGCTACAACTATGGCTACACCTTC
TRBV15	TRBJ2-4	NA	NA	CATSRAGTVFLAKNIQYF	TGTGCCACCAGCAGAGCAGGGACTGTTTTTTTAGCCAAAAACATTCAGTACTTC
TRBV6-1	TRBJ1-5	NA	NA	CASSELVGTGNQPQHF	TGTGCCAGCAGTGAATTGGTAGGGACCGGCAATCAGCCCCAGCATTTT
TRBV28	TRBJ2-3	NA	TRBD1	CASSFAGITGAGTDTQYF	TGTGCCAGCAGTTTCGCCGGTATAACAGGGGCTGGCACAGATACGCAGTATTTT
TRBV7-9	TRBJ2-2	NA	NA	CASSLVLQTYTGELFF	TGTGCCAGCAGCTTAGTGTTGCAGACCTACACCGGGGAGCTGTTTTTT